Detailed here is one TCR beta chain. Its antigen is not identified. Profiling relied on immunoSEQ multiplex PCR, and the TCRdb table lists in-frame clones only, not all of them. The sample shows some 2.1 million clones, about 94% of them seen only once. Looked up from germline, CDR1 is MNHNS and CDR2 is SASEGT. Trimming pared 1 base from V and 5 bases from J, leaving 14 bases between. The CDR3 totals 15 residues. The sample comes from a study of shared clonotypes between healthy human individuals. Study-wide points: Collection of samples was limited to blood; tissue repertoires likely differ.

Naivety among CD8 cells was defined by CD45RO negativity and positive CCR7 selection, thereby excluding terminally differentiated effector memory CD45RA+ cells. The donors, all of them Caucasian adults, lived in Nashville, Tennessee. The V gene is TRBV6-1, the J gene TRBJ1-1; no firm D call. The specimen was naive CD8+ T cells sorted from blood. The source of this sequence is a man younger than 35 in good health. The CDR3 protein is CASSEVPPPGTEAFF. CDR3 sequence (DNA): TGTGCCAGCAGTGAAGTCCCGCCCCCGGGGACTGAAGCTTTCTTT.